One and the same sample provided the 10 T cell receptor beta chains below, sequenced in a study of OX40 agonist ivuxolimab in advanced cancers. TCRdb's table, derived via immunoSEQ multiplex PCR, lists solely in-frame clones and lacks some. Among tens of thousands of clones listed, 90% were seen once. This specimen was CD4+ or CD8+ T cells sorted from blood, taken in a trial of the OX40 agonist ivuxolimab. The receptor set was obtained from an adult with an advanced solid tumor such as melanoma, head and neck, liver or kidney cancer.

This chain links TRBV6-5 with TRBJ1-2, with 7 bases lining up with TRBD1. Germline CDR1 and CDR2: MNHEY and SVGAGI. V was pared by 6 bases and J by 6 bases, with 4 bases of the junction left unmatched. CDR3 size: 12 residues. The CDR3 region has the DNA TGTGCCAGCAGCCCTACAGGGGATGGCTACACCTTC. Its translation is CASSPTGDGYTF.

The chain joins TRBV5-8 to TRBJ1-1; D remains unclear. The CDR3 runs 13 residues. Deletions cut 7 bases from V and 4 bases from J, with 14 bases between. CDR1 is SGHTS, CDR2 YDEGEE, per germline. This chain's CDR3 is CASAKGPSTEAFF. As DNA, the CDR3 is TGTGCCAGCGCCAAGGGTCCGAGCACTGAAGCTTTCTTT.

The genes are TRBV27 and TRBJ2-5; no clear D gene. This CDR3 region has 14 residues. Trimming removed 6 bases at V and 2 bases at J, with 13 bases between. Germline V gene sequence: CDR1 MNHEY, CDR2 SMNVEV (reference sequence). CDR3 bases: TGTGCCAGCAGGCGGCAGAATCGGCAAGAGACCCAGTACTTC. Its translation: CASRRQNRQETQYF.

V is TRBV5-1 and J is TRBJ2-3; a weak D match, TRBD1 (6 bases). Germline assignment: CDR1 SGHRS and CDR2 YFSETQ. The CDR3 is 16 amino acids. V lost 4 bases and J lost 2, with 17 bases in between. The CDR3 protein is CASSPADRTDTDTQYF. The CDR3 coding sequence is TGCGCCAGCAGCCCAGCTGACAGGACCGACACAGATACGCAGTATTTT.

The chain carries TRBV6-4 and TRBJ2-3; TRBD2 agrees at 9 bases. Germline trimming cut 5 bases from V and 2 bases from J; bases unmatched to any gene: 2. From germline, CDR1 is MRHNA and CDR2 SNTAGT. The CDR3 sequence is 14 residues long. The CDR3 region is CASSSSGVTDTQYF. The CDR3 coding sequence is TGTGCCAGCAGTTCTAGCGGGGTCACAGATACGCAGTATTTT.

CDR3 in amino acids: CASSRRQGAYGYTF. CDR3 coding DNA: TGTGCCAGCTCGCGAAGACAGGGGGCCTATGGCTACACCTTC. The rearrangement joins TRBV18 to TRBJ1-2; 10 bases are shared with TRBD1. The CDR3 runs 14 residues. Trimming cost V 6 bases and J 4 bases; bases outside gene matches: 5. The germline gives CDR1 KGHSH, CDR2 LQKENI.

Note on this clone: The junction does not match germline at one end; this may be a read error. The chain couples TRBV5-1 to TRBJ2-3; TRBD1 aligns across 7 bases. CDR1 and CDR2 (germline): SGHRS, YFSETQ. The CDR3 sequence is 15 residues long. CDR3 in amino acids: CASSMGQSSTDAQYF. The CDR3 nucleotides read TGCGCCAGCAGCATGGGACAGTCTAGCACAGATGCGCAGTATTTT.

The chain carries TRBV2 and TRBJ2-7; D is unclear. Trimming took 3 bases from V and 5 from J, leaving 14 bases between them. The V gene's germline CDR1 is SNHLY and CDR2 FYNNEI. This CDR3 is built from 14 residues. CDR3 loop: CASSERQREDEQYF. CDR3 sequence (DNA): TGTGCCAGCAGTGAGCGGCAGCGAGAGGACGAGCAGTACTTC.

The V call is TRBV6-6, the J call TRBJ2-6; D ambiguous. V was shortened by 2 bases and J by 0 bases, with 8 bases between the two germline ends. CDR1 is MNHNY and CDR2 is SVGAGI in the germline V gene (reference sequence). This CDR3 contains 16 residues. The CDR3 reads CASSYRRASGANVLTF. Here the CDR3 DNA reads TGTGCCAGCAGTTACCGACGGGCCTCTGGGGCCAACGTCCTGACTTTC.

The genes are TRBV6-5 and TRBJ2-1, with 12 bases that match TRBD2. Germline CDR1 MNHEY, CDR2 SVGAGI. The CDR3 is 14 residues long. V was clipped by 6 bases and J by 9 bases; unmatched bases: 6. The CDR3 DNA reads as TGTGCCAGCAGACAACTAGCGGGAGGACCTGAGCAGTTCTTC. As protein: CASRQLAGGPEQFF.